The rows below give T cell receptor beta chains drawn from one sample of a study of cytomegalovirus exposure and HLA in healthy donors. Sequencing was performed with immunoSEQ multiplex PCR; in TCRdb, only in-frame clones are kept and a portion is missing. The sample records about 190,000 clones, about four fifths being singletons. Sequenced material: PBMCs. These receptors were collected from a man aged 35 to 55 in good health and CMV-seropositive. CDR3s include the opening cysteine and the closing phenylalanine or tryptophan. Each record gives: J gene, V gene, D gene, clone size, CDR3 DNA, CDR3 protein. The D gene is left open where the match is weak. The listing skips clone size in some rows; elsewhere it reads once, few, many or a size class.

TRBJ1-1 TRBV2 TRBD1 few TGTGCCAGCAGACAGGGGCCGAACACTGAAGCTTTCTTT CASRQGPNTEAFF
TRBJ2-5 TRBV5-4 TRBD2 once TGTGCCAGCAGCTCAGCGGGGGACCTCGAAAGCCAGTACTTC CASSSAGDLESQYF
TRBJ2-4 TRBV19 NA NA TGTGCCAGTAGACCAACCCGACAGGCAGCCAAAAACATTCAGTACTTC CASRPTRQAAKNIQYF
TRBJ2-6 TRBV7-9 TRBD2 NA TGTGCCACCCCGGGTAGCGGGAGGTCTGGGGCCAACGTCCTGACTTTC CATPGSGRSGANVLTF
TRBJ2-7 TRBV4-2 TRBD1 NA TGTGCCAGCAGCCAACCCGGACAGGGCTACTACGAGCAGTACTTC CASSQPGQGYYEQYF
TRBJ2-1 TRBV7-9 TRBD1 few TGTGCCAGCAGCTTAGGCCCCCCGGGACAGGGGGCGGGTGAGCAGTTCTTC CASSLGPPGQGAGEQFF
TRBJ2-3 TRBV5-1 NA NA TGCGCCAGCAGCTTGGTGCCTGGGCTTCGCACAGATACGCAGTATTTT CASSLVPGLRTDTQYF
TRBJ2-5 TRBV6-1 TRBD1 NA TGTGCCAGCAGTGCCCTGGGACAGGGGGGGAGGGAGACCCAGTACTTC CASSALGQGGRETQYF
TRBJ2-5 TRBV7-6 NA NA TGTGCCAGCGAACGCGGAGCTGGCGAGACCCAGTACTTC CASERGAGETQYF
TRBJ2-3 TRBV5-1 TRBD1 NA TGCGCCAGCAGCTACCAAGGACAGGCCACAGATACGCAGTATTTT CASSYQGQATDTQYF
TRBJ1-1 TRBV6-1 NA few TGTGCCAGCACGCAGGTGAACACTGAAGCTTTCTTT CASTQVNTEAFF
TRBJ1-4 TRBV6-5 TRBD1 once TGTGCCAGCAGCCGACAGGGGGCCATGGAAAAACTGTTTTTT CASSRQGAMEKLFF
TRBJ1-4 TRBV4-1 NA NA TGCGCCAGCAGCCACTTGGGCGAATTGGGGCCTAATGAAAAACTGTTTTTT CASSHLGELGPNEKLFF
TRBJ2-5 TRBV5-6 TRBD1 NA TGTGCCAGCAGCTCCCTGGGACAGCCCCAAGAGACCCAGTACTTC CASSSLGQPQETQYF
TRBJ1-6 TRBV18 TRBD1 NA TGTGCCAGCTCCGAAGGACAGGGAGATAATTCACCCCTCCACTTT CASSEGQGDNSPLHF
TRBJ2-1 TRBV19 TRBD2 NA TGTGCCAGTAGTCCCCGGACTAGCGGGACGTACAATGAGCAGTTCTTC CASSPRTSGTYNEQFF
TRBJ1-5 TRBV7-2 NA NA TGTGCCAGCAGCCGCAGACAGGATCGGCCCCAGCATTTT CASSRRQDRPQHF
TRBJ1-1 TRBV25-1 NA NA TGTGCCAGCAGTGAACAGGGAGGGACTGAAGCTTTCTTT CASSEQGGTEAFF
TRBJ2-5 TRBV14 TRBD1 NA TGTGCCAGCAGCCAAGTTGGACAGGGGGTGAAAACCCAGTACTTC CASSQVGQGVKTQYF
TRBJ1-6 TRBV27 TRBD1 NA TGTGCCAGCAGGACAACAGGGGGTAATTCACCCCTCCACTTT CASRTTGGNSPLHF
TRBJ1-1 TRBV27 NA NA TGTGCCAGCAGTTTAAGGGGTGGGTACACTGAAGCTTTCTTT CASSLRGGYTEAFF
TRBJ2-2 TRBV11-2 NA NA TGTGCCAGCAGCTTCGTAGGGGAGGCCGGGGAGCTGTTTTTT CASSFVGEAGELFF
TRBJ2-1 TRBV6-4 NA once TGTGCCAGCAGTGCCCGAGGGGGGGGCGCCGGGAATGAGCAGTTCTTC CASSARGGGAGNEQFF
TRBJ2-7 TRBV6-6 TRBD1 once TGTGCCAGCAGCCCTATAGGGGACAGGGGGATCTACGAGCAGTACTTC CASSPIGDRGIYEQYF
TRBJ2-1 TRBV12-5 TRBD2 once TGTGCTAGTGGTTCCCTAAAGACTAGCGGGGGGTTCAATGAGCAGTTCTTC CASGSLKTSGGFNEQFF
TRBJ1-3 TRBV18 NA NA TGTGCCAGCTCGCCACTCCGGGACACTACTGGAAACACCATATATTTT CASSPLRDTTGNTIYF
TRBJ1-4 TRBV9 TRBD1 few TGTGCCAGCAGCCGTGGAGGGAACAGGGGGTTTCGGACTAATGAAAAACTGTTTTTT CASSRGGNRGFRTNEKLFF
TRBJ2-3 TRBV6-1 NA NA TGTGCCAGCAGTGAAGTTGGGGGCGGTCTAATGACAGATACGCAGTATTTT CASSEVGGGLMTDTQYF
TRBJ2-7 TRBV18 TRBD1 NA TGTGCCAGCTCAAGCAGACCGGGACAGGAATCCTACGAGCAGTACTTC CASSSRPGQESYEQYF
TRBJ2-5 TRBV19 TRBD1 NA TGTGCCAGTAGTCTGGGACAGGGAGAAGAGACCCAGTACTTC CASSLGQGEETQYF
TRBJ2-1 TRBV7-2 TRBD2 NA TGTGCCAGCAGCCCTAAGAGCGGGGGGGCCCACAATGAGCAGTTCTTC CASSPKSGGAHNEQFF
TRBJ2-7 TRBV10-3 NA NA TGTGCCATCAGTGGGCTACGGGTTTGGGGGCTATATGAGCAGTACTTC CAISGLRVWGLYEQYF
TRBJ1-5 TRBV12-5 NA NA TGTGCTAGTGGACCAATAGGAGGGCCCCAGCATTTT CASGPIGGPQHF
TRBJ2-1 TRBV5-1 TRBD2 NA TGCGCCAGCAGCCCTGGGACTAGAGGAGGCGATGAGCAGTTCTTC CASSPGTRGGDEQFF
TRBJ2-7 TRBV16 NA NA TGTGCCAGCAGCCAGGGGCCCCTCGGCGAGCAGTACTTC CASSQGPLGEQYF
TRBJ2-2 TRBV4-2 NA NA TGTGCCAGCAGGGGTCCTCGCGGCCACACCGGGGAGCTGTTTTTT CASRGPRGHTGELFF
TRBJ2-1 TRBV5-4 TRBD1 NA TGTGCCAGCAGCTTGTCGATAGGGGGCATAGATGAGCAGTTCTTC CASSLSIGGIDEQFF
TRBJ2-3 TRBV7-3 TRBD1 NA TGTGCCAGCAGCTTCGAGGGACAGGTGACAGATACGCAGTATTTT CASSFEGQVTDTQYF
TRBJ2-1 TRBV6-5 NA few TGTGCCAGCAGTTACGGGGGGTTCCCTCCTGGCGAGCAGTTCTTC CASSYGGFPPGEQFF
TRBJ1-2 TRBV18 NA NA TGTGCCAGCTCACCACCAACCCCCCAGAGGAACTATGGCTACACCTTC CASSPPTPQRNYGYTF
TRBJ2-5 TRBV13 NA NA TGTGCCAGCAGCCTCGCCGGTATCCAAGAGACCCAGTACTTC CASSLAGIQETQYF
TRBJ2-5 TRBV10-3 TRBD2 NA TGTGCCATCAGCGGGACTAGCGGGGCCCAAGAGACCCAGTACTTC CAISGTSGAQETQYF
TRBJ2-2 TRBV19 TRBD2 NA TGTGCCAGTAATTTACAGCGGGGGAACACCGGGGAGCTGTTTTTT CASNLQRGNTGELFF
TRBJ1-1 TRBV30 NA NA TGTGCCTGGAGTGGCTTCCTAAACACTGAAGCTTTCTTT CAWSGFLNTEAFF
TRBJ2-7 TRBV5-1 NA NA TGCGCCAGCAGCTTAGACGGGACCTACGAGCAGTACTTC CASSLDGTYEQYF
TRBJ1-2 TRBV5-4 TRBD1 NA TGTGCCAGCAGCTTGAACCGGGACAGGGCATACTATGGCTACACCTTC CASSLNRDRAYYGYTF
TRBJ2-5 TRBV6-1 TRBD1 NA TGTGCCAGCAGCCGGGACAGGGGTTCGAAGGAGCAGTACTTC CASSRDRGSKEQYF
TRBJ2-6 TRBV7-3 TRBD2 NA TGTGCCAGCAGCTTCGGACTAGGGCTAGGGGCCAACGTCCTGACTTTC CASSFGLGLGANVLTF
TRBJ2-2 TRBV27 TRBD1 few TGTGCCAGCTCCAGGGACAGGTTCACCGGGGAGCTGTTTTTT CASSRDRFTGELFF
TRBJ2-5 TRBV5-1 TRBD1 NA TGCGCCAGCAGCTTAGACAGGGCGCGGGAGACCCAGTACTTC CASSLDRARETQYF
TRBJ2-7 TRBV18 NA NA TGTGCCAGCTCCCGGGCGGGGTACGAGCAGTACTTC CASSRAGYEQYF
TRBJ2-5 TRBV25-1 NA NA TGTGCCAGCGCCTCCCACATCAGGGTAGAGACCCAGTACTTC CASASHIRVETQYF
TRBJ2-7 TRBV6-1 TRBD1 NA TGTGCCAGCAGTGAACCTATCCGGACAGGGGGGGCGGGCGAGCAGTACTTC CASSEPIRTGGAGEQYF
TRBJ2-1 TRBV18 TRBD1 NA TGTGCCAGCTCACCCCTCGGACAGGGTTACAATGAGCAGTTCTTC CASSPLGQGYNEQFF
TRBJ2-3 TRBV7-2 TRBD2 NA TGTGCCAGCAGCCTAGGGGTGGGACTAGAAACAGATACGCAGTATTTT CASSLGVGLETDTQYF
TRBJ2-1 TRBV7-9 NA NA TGTGCCAGCAGCTTAGGGGACCCGGGACACCAGGAGCAGTTCTTC CASSLGDPGHQEQFF
TRBJ1-5 TRBV15 TRBD1 NA TGTGCCACCAGCAGAGTATACGGACAGGCGACCAATCAGCCCCAGCATTTT CATSRVYGQATNQPQHF
TRBJ1-5 TRBV2 NA NA TGTGCCAGCAGTGCAGGACAGCATAGCAATCAGCCCCAGCATTTT CASSAGQHSNQPQHF
TRBJ2-2 TRBV6-1 TRBD1 NA TGTGCCAGCTTGGGACAGCTTAACACCGGGGAGCTGTTTTTT CASLGQLNTGELFF
TRBJ2-1 TRBV9 TRBD1 NA TGTGCCAGCAGCGGGACAGGGTACAATGAGCAGTTCTTC CASSGTGYNEQFF